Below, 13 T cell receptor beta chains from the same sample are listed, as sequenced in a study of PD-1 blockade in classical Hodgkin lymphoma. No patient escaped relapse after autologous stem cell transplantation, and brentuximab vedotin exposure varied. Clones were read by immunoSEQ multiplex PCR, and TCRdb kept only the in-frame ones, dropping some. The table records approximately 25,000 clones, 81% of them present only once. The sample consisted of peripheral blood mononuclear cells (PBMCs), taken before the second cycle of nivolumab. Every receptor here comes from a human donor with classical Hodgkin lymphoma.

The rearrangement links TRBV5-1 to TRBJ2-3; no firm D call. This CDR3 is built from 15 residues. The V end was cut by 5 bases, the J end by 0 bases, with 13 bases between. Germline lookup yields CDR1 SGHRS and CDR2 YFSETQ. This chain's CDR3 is CASSHTPGSTDTQYF. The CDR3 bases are TGCGCCAGCAGTCATACTCCGGGCAGCACAGATACGCAGTATTTT.

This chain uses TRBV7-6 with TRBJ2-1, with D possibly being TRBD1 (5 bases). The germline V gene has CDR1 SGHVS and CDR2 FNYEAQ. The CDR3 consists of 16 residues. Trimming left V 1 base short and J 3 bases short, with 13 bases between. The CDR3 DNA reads TGTGCCAGCAGCTTAGGGGCAATTCAGGGCTACAATGAGCAGTTCTTC. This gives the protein CASSLGAIQGYNEQFF.

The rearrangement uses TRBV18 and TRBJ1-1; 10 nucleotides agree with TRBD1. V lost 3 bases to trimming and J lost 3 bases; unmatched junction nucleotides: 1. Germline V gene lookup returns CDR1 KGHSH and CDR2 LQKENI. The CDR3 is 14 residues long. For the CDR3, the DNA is TGTGCCAGCTCACCCGGGACAGGGGACACTGAAGCTTTCTTT. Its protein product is CASSPGTGDTEAFF.

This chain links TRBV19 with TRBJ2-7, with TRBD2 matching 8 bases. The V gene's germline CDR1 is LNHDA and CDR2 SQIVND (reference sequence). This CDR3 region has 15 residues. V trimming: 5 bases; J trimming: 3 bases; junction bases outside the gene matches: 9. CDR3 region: CASSPPGTRRYEQYF. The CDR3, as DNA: TGTGCCAGTAGTCCCCCCGGGACTAGGCGCTACGAGCAGTACTTC.

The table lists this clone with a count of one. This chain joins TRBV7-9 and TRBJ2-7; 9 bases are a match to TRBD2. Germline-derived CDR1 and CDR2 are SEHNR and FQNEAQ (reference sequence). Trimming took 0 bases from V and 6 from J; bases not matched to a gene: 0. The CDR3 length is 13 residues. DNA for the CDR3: TGTGCCAGCAGCTTAGCGGGACTAGCCGAGCAGTACTTC. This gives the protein CASSLAGLAEQYF.

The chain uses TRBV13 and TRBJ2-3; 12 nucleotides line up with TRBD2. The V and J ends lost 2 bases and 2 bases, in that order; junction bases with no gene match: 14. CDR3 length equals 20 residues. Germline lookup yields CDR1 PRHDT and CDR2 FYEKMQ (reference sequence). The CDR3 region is CASSLYKRTSGRSYTDTQYF. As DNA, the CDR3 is TGTGCCAGCAGCTTATATAAGCGCACTAGCGGGAGGAGCTACACAGATACGCAGTATTTT.

Here the CDR3 reads CASRGTGLNTEAFF. The CDR3 DNA reads as TGTGCCAGCCGTGGGACAGGACTGAACACTGAAGCTTTCTTT. The V and J genes are TRBV25-1 and TRBJ1-1; 8 bases are shared with TRBD1. Germline V gene data show CDR1 as MGHDK and CDR2 as SYGVNS. V trimming: 8 bases; J trimming: 0 bases; junction bases outside the gene matches: 5. This CDR3 is built from 14 residues.

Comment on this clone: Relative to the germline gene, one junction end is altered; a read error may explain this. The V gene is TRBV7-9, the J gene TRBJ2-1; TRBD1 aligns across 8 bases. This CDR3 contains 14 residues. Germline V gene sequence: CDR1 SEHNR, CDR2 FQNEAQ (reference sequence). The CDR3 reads CASSETDRDNEQFF. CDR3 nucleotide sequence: TGTGCCAGCAGCGAGACGGACAGGGACAACGAGCAGTTCTTC.

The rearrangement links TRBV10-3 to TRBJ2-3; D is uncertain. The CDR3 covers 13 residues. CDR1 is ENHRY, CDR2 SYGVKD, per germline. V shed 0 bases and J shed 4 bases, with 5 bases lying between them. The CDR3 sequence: CAISESNSDTQYF. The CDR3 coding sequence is TGTGCCATCAGTGAGTCGAATTCAGATACGCAGTATTTT.

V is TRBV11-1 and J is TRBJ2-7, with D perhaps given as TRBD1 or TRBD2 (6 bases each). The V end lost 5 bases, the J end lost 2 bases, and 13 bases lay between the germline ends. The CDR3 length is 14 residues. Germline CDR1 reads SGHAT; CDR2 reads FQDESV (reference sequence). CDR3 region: CASSPGGYPYEQYF. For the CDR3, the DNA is TGTGCCAGCAGCCCCGGGGGCTACCCCTACGAGCAGTACTTC.

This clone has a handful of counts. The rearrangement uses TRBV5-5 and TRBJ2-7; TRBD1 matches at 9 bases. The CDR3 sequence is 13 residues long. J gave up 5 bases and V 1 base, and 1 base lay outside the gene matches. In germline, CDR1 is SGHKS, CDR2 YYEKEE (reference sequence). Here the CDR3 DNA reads TGTGCCAGCAGCTTGACAGGGGGCCACGAGCAGTACTTC. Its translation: CASSLTGGHEQYF.

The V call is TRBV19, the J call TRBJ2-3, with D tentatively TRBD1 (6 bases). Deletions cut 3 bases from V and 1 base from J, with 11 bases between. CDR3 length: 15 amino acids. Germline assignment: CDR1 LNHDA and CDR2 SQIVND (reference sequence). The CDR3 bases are TGTGCCAGTAGTATTCCGTCAGGGGGCACAGATACGCAGTATTTT. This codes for CASSIPSGGTDTQYF.

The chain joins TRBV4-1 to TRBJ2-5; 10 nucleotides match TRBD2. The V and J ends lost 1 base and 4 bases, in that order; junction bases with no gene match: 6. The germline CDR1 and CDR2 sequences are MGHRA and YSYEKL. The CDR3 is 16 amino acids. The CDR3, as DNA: TGCGCCAGCAGCCAAGGCAGCGGGGGGGCGAGAGAGACCCAGTACTTC. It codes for CASSQGSGGARETQYF.